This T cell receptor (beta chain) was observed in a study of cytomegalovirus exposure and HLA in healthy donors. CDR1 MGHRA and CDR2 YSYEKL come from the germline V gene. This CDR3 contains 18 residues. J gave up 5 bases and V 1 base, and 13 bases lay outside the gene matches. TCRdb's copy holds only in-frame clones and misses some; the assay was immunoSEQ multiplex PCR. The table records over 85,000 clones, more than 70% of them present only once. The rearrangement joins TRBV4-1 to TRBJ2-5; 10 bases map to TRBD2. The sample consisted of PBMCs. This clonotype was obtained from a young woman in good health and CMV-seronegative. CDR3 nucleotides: TGCGCCAGCAGCCAAGGGACTAGCGGCCAAAGGGTCGGGGAGACCCAGTACTTC. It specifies CASSQGTSGQRVGETQYF.